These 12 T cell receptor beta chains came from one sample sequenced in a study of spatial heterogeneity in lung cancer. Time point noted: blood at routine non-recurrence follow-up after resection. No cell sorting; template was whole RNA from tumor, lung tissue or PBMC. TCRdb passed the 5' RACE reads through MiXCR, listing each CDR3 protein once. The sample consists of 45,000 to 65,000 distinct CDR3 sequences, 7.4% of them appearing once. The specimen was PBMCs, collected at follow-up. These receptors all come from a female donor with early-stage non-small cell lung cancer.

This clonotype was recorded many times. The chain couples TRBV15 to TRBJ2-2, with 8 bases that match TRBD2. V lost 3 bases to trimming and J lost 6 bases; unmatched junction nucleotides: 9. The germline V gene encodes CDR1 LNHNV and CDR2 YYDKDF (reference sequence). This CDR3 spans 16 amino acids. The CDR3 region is CATSSYGTSRSGELFF. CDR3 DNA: TGTGCCACCAGCAGCTACGGGACTAGTCGATCCGGGGAGCTGTTTTTT.

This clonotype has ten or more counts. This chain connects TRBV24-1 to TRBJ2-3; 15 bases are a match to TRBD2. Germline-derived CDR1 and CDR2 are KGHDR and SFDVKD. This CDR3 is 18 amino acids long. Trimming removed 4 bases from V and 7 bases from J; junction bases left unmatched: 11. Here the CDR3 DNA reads TGTGCCACCAGTGACTCGACCGGGACTAGCGGGGGGATGAATACGCAGTATTTT. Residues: CATSDSTGTSGGMNTQYF.

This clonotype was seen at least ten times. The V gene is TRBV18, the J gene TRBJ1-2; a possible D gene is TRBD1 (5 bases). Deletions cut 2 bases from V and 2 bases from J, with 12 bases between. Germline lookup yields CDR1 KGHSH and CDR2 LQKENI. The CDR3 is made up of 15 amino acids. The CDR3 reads CASSPSQGPNYGYTF. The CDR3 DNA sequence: TGTGCCAGCTCACCATCTCAGGGACCAAACTATGGCTACACCTTC.

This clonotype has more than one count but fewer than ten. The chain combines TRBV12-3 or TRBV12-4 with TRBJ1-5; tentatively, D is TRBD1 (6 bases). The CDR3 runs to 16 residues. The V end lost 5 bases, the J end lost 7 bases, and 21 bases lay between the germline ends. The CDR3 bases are TGTGCCAGCAGTACAACGATGAGGGGGATGGGACAGCCCCAGCATTTT. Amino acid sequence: CASSTTMRGMGQPQHF.

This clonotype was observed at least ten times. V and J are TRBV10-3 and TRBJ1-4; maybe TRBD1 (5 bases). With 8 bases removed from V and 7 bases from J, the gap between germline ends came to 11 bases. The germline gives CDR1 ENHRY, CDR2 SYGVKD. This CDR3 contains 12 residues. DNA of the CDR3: TGTGCCATCCGGGGGGGTGGTGAAAAACTGTTTTTT. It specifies CAIRGGGEKLFF.

The CDR3 nucleotides are TGCAGTGCTAGGACCAGGTCGCCAAGTACTACGCAGTATTTT. Its protein is CSARTRSPSTTQYF. This chain uses TRBV20-1 with TRBJ2-3, with D uncertain. Germline CDR1 and CDR2: DFQATT and SNEGSKA (reference sequence). The CDR3 runs 14 residues. V was clipped by 3 bases and J by 8 bases, with 18 bases between them.

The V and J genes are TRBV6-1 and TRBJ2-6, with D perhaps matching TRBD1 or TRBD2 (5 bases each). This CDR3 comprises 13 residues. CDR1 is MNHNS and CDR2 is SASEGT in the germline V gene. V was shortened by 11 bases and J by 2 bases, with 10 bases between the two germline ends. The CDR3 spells CAQGDAGANVLTF. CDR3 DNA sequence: TGTGCCCAGGGAGACGCTGGGGCCAACGTCCTGACTTTC.

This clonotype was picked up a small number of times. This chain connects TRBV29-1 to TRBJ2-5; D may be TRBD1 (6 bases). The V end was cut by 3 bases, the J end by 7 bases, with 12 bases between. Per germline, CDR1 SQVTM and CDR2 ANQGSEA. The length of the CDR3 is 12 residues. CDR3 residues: CSVDRGQLTQYF. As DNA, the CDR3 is TGCAGCGTTGACAGGGGTCAGCTGACCCAGTACTTC.

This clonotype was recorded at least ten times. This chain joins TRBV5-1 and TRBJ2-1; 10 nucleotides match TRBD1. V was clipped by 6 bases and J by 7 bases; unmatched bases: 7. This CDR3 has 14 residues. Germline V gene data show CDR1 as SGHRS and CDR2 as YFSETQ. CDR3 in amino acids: CASNSGTGVNEQFF. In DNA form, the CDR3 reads TGCGCCAGCAACTCCGGGACAGGGGTGAATGAGCAGTTCTTC.

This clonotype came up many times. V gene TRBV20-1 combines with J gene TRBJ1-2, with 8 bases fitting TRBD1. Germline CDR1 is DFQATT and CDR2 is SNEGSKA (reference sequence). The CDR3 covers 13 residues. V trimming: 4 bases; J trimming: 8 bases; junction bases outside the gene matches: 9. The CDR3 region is CSATWTGTEGYTF. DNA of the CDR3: TGCAGTGCTACCTGGACAGGGACAGAAGGCTACACCTTC.

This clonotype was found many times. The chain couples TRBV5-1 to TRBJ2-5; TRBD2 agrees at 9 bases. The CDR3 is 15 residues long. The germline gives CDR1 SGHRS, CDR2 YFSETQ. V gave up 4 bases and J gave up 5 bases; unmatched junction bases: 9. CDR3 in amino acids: CASSHMKRGAETQYF. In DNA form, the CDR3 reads TGCGCCAGCAGCCACATGAAGCGGGGGGCCGAGACCCAGTACTTC.

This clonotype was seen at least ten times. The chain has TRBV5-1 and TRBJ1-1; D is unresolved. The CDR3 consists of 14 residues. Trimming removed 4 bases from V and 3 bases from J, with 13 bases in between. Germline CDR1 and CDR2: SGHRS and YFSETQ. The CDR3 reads CASSRPTEDTEAFF. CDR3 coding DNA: TGCGCCAGCAGCCGTCCCACGGAGGACACTGAAGCTTTCTTT.